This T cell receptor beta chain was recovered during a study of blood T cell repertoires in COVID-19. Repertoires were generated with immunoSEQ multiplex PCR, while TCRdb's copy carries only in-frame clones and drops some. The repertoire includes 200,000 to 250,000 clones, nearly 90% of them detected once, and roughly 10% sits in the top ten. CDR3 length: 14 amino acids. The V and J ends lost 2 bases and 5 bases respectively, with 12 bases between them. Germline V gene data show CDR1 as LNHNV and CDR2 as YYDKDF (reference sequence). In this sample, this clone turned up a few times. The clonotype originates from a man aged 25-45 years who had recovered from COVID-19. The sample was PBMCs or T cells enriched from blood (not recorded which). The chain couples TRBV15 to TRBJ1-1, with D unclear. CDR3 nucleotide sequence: TGTGCCACCAGCAGACGGAGGCCGGGTACTGAAGCTTTCTTT. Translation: CATSRRRPGTEAFF.